This T cell receptor beta chain was profiled in a study of blood T cell repertoires in COVID-19. The V gene's germline CDR1 is SGHAT and CDR2 FQNNGV. This CDR3 is built from 12 residues. Trimming took 1 base from V and 10 from J, leaving 9 bases between them. Sequencing used immunoSEQ multiplex PCR; TCRdb keeps in-frame clones, though not all of them. Here the sample spans about 70,000 clones, 88% being singletons. The chain has TRBV11-2 and TRBJ2-3; D is unclear. The clonotype originates from a human donor in a cohort sampled during active COVID-19. Sequences were obtained from peripheral blood. CDR3 coding DNA: TGTGCCAGCAGCTTAGTCCGAGTGGCGCAGTATTTT. It yields the protein CASSLVRVAQYF.